This T cell receptor (beta chain) emerged from a study of CXCR3-negative and CXCR3-positive naive CD8 T cells. Study-level points and caveats: More hydrophobic TRB CDR3s occurred in CXCR3-positive than in CXCR3-negative naive cells.

Each CD8+ T cell subset was flow-sorted in triplicate. Every sort contained about 310,000 cells. CD45RO-CCR7+CD27+CD95- expression identified naive CD8+ T cells. The CDR3 runs 16 residues. From germline, CDR1 is SGHVS and CDR2 FNYEAQ. Carrying UMI labels, the TRB cDNA libraries were prepared through 5' RACE. TCRdb reprocessed the 5' RACE reads and reports one entry per CDR3 protein, with no DNA. This sample's clone table lists under 85,000 distinct CDR3 sequences. In the case of this clonotype: The antigen remains unidentified.

The chain combines TRBV7-6 with TRBJ2-2; TCRdb proposes TRBD1, but this gene call is untestable without DNA. The source is a human donor in good health. Some clones in this sample may be carry-over from other donors' samples. Material for sequencing was naive CXCR3+ CD8+ T cells from blood. This sample's subset: CD45RO-CCR7+CD27+CD95- naive CD8+ T cells expressing CXCR3 (TNR3+). The CDR3 loop is CASSLAGGANTGELFF.